This T cell receptor (beta chain) stems from a study of OX40 agonist ivuxolimab in advanced cancers. The overall study: Among those enrolled, mean age was approximately 60 years (range roughly 23 to 85) and 82.7% were male.

Trimming cost V 5 bases and J 7 bases; bases outside gene matches: 14. The CDR3 covers 15 residues. Germline V gene lookup returns CDR1 SNHLY and CDR2 FYNNEI. Regarding this clone: What it binds is not known.

Study results and limitations: Part of the nonresponder group also had normalized T-cell clonal expansion that was low. Expanded clones belonging to CD8+ T cells outnumbered, on average, those of CD4+.

The assay was immunoSEQ multiplex PCR, and TCRdb's table has in-frame clones only and misses some. This repertoire shows roughly 70,000 clones, 82% found once; its top ten account for approximately 0.38%. The sample was CD4+ or CD8+ T cells sorted from blood, taken in a trial of the OX40 agonist ivuxolimab. The receptor comes from an adult with an advanced solid tumor such as melanoma, head and neck, liver or kidney cancer. The chain couples TRBV2 to TRBJ2-7; 7 bases agree with TRBD2. The CDR3 sequence: CASSPTRLASGEQYF. CDR3 nucleotides: TGTGCCAGCAGTCCTACCAGACTAGCCTCGGGGGAGCAGTACTTC.